A single T cell receptor (beta chain) is shown here with its context. Its recognized antigen is unknown. The record has no base qualities; no much larger clone is one base away. Each collaborating institution followed its own protocols to collect whole blood in K2EDTA tubes. For TCRbeta analysis, collaborator samples were shipped as frozen whole blood, as isolated PBMCs, or as DNA extracted from either sample type. This entry comes from a study of blood T cell repertoires in COVID-19 (dated by TCRdb to the early 2020s). In the study overall: The collaborator samples originated in the United States, Italy and Spain and spanned the acute and convalescent phases of COVID-19. The prospective study material was composed of cDNA or gDNA derived from T cells, B-cell-depleted T cells, or PBMCs. The dataset comprised deeply sampled blood TCRbeta repertoires from subjects exposed to, actively infected with, or recovered from COVID-19. A freely available public database, intended as a resource for researchers studying the immune response to SARS-CoV-2, is where the repertoires were released. Samples were obtained from the ongoing ImmuneRACE study (first 160 participants) and from 1,254 subjects provided by 6 global collaborators. Nearly every sample came with metadata listing a de-identified subject ID, COVID-19 status, age in years and sex. HLA class I and class II types, where available, came from metadata supplied by the sample provider rather than from assay-based typing.

Summary of the overall study and its limitations: How much clinical and demographic metadata was included differed by source and by participant, and the metadata was provided uncurated.

TCRbeta CDR3 regions were amplified from genomic DNA by means of the immunoSEQ Assay, a bias-controlled multiplex PCR. The source study handled its data this way. The number of nucleated cells in each sample was estimated from the amplification of reference gene primers within the assay. To quantify the absolute abundance of each unique TCRbeta CDR3 rearrangement, sequence reads were collapsed and filtered. For each sample, productive Simpson clonality was calculated as the square root of Simpson's diversity index across productive rearrangements. TCRdb took this table from immuneACCESS and kept in-frame rearrangements with V and J called. Such tables lack part of the clones; where checked against another copy, unresolved V genes explain under half of the gap, and the rest is unexplained. The V and J calls and clone size are taken from that table; D and trimming were inferred from the DNA. This sample gives about 76,000 clones in total; around 91% of them show up just once. Together, the top ten hold about 6.1% of the sample.

CDR3 length: 13 amino acids, cysteine to phenylalanine. This entry keeps only the CDR3 DNA: 39 bases, framed from base 1. V is pared back by 1 base and J by 5 bases, with 8 bases lying between the germline termini. Based on the germline V gene, the CDR1 and CDR2 sequences are KGHSH and LQKENI. Sequenced sample: peripheral blood. The rearranged segments are TRBV18 and TRBJ2-5, with the D gene not clear enough to name. The source of this sequence is a human donor in a cohort sampled during active COVID-19. The DNA sequence is given as TGTGCCAGCTCACCACGAGATTGGGAGACCCAGTACTTC. It codes for CASSPRDWETQYF.